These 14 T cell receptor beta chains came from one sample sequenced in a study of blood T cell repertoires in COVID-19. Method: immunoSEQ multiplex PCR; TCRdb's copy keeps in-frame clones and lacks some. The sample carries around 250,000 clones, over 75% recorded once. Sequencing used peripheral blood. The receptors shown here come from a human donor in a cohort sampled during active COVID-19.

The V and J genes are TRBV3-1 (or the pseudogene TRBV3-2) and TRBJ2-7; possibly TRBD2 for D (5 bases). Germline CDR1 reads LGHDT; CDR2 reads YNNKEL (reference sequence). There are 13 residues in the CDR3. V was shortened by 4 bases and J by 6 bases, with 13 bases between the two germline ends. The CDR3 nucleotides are TGTGCCAGCAGCCCCTCGGGGTCCCTCGAGCAGTACTTC. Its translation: CASSPSGSLEQYF.

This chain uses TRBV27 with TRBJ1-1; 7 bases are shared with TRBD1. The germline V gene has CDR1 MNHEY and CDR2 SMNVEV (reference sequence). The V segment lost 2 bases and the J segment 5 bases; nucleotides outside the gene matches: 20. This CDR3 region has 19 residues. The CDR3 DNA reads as TGTGCCAGCAGTTTACCGACCCCGGGACAGACCCTTTTTGGAACTGAAGCTTTCTTT. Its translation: CASSLPTPGQTLFGTEAFF.

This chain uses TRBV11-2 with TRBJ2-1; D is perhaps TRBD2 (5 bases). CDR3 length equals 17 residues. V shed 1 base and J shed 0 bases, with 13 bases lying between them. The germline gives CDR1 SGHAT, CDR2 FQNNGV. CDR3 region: CASSLGVGVSSYNEQFF. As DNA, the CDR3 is TGTGCCAGCAGCTTAGGTGTCGGGGTTAGCTCCTACAATGAGCAGTTCTTC.

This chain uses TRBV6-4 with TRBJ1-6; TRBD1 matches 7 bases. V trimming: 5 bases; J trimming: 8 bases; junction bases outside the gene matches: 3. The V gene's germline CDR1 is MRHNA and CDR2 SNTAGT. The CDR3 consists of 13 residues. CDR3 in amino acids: CASSRGPDSPLHF. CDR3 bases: TGTGCCAGCAGTAGGGGGCCGGATTCACCCCTCCACTTT.

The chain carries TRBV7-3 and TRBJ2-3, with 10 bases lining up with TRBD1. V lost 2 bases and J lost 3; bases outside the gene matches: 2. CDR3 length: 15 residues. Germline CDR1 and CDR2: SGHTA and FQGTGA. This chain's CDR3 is CASSLDRGLTDTQYF. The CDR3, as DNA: TGTGCCAGCAGCTTAGACAGGGGGCTAACAGATACGCAGTATTTT.

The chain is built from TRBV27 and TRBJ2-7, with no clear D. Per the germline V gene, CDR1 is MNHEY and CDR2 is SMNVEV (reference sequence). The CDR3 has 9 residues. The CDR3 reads CSSSYEQYF. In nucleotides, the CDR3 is TGTTCTAGTAGCTACGAGCAGTACTTC.

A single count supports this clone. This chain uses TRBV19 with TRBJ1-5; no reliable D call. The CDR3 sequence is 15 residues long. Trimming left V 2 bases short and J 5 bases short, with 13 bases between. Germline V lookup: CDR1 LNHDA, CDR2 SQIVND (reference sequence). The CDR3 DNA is TGTGCCAGTAGTATAATAGTAGAGGGTCATCAGCCCCAGCATTTT. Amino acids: CASSIIVEGHQPQHF.

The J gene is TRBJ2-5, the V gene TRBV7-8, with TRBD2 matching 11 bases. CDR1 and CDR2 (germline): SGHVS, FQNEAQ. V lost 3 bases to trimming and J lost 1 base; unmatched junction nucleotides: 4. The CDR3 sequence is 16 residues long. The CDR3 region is CASSFPLAGVQETQYF. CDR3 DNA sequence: TGTGCCAGCAGCTTCCCACTAGCGGGGGTCCAAGAGACCCAGTACTTC.

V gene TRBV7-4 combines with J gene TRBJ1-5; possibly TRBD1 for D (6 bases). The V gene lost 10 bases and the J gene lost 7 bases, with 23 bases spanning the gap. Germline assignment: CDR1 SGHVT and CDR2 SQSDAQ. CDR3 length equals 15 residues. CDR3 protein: CAKPMTPGVAQPQHF. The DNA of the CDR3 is TGTGCCAAACCCATGACCCCAGGGGTGGCACAGCCCCAGCATTTT.

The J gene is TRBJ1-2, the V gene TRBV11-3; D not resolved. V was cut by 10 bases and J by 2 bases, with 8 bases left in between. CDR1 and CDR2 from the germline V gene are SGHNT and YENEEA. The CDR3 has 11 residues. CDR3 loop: CANRGNYGYTF. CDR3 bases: TGTGCCAACCGGGGAAACTATGGCTACACCTTC.

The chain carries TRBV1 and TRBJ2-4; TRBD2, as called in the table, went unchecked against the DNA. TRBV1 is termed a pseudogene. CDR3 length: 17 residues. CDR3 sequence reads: CTSTGGRREGYENIQYF. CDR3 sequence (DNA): TGCACCAGCACTGGCGGGAGAAGGGAGGGCTATGAAAACATTCAGTACTTC.

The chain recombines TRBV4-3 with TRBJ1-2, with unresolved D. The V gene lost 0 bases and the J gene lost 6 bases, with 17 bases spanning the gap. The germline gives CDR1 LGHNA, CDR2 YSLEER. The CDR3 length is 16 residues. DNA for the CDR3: TGCGCCAGCAGCCAAGATGCCCTATATTACAGTAATGGCTACACCTTC. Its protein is CASSQDALYYSNGYTF.

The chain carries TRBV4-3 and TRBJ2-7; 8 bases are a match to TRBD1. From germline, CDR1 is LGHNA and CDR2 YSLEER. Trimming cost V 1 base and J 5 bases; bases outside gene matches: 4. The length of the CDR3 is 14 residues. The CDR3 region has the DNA TGCGCCAGCAGCCAAGGGCAGGGGGCCCACGAGCAGTACTTC. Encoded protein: CASSQGQGAHEQYF.

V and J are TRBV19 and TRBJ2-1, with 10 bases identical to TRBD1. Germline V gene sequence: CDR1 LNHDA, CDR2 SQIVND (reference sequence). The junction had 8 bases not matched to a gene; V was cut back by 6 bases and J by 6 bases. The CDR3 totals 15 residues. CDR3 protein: CASSASGTGVNEQFF. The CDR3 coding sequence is TGTGCCAGTAGCGCCTCCGGGACAGGGGTCAATGAGCAGTTCTTC.